Listed below are T cell receptor beta chains from one sample, sequenced in a study of T cells after yellow fever vaccination. TCRdb analysed the 5' RACE reads with MiXCR anew, one entry per CDR3 protein. The table lists about 320,000 distinct CDR3 sequences, about 10% of them singletons. Sequenced material: CD4+ T cells sorted from PBMCs, taken 45 days after the yellow fever booster vaccination. These receptors all stem from a man between 18 and 35 years old who received the YFV17D yellow fever vaccine. Both conserved end residues are part of each CDR3. The order of the fields is D gene, V gene, J gene, clone size, CDR3 DNA, CDR3 protein. The D gene is left open where the match is weak. Some rows have no size entry. The others give once, few or many, or a class for an expanded clone.

d_gene: -
v_gene: TRBV10-3
j_gene: TRBJ2-5
abundance: few
CDR3nt: TGTGCCATCAGTGAGTCCCCAACTAGCCGGGCCGAGACCCAGTACTTC
CDR3aa: CAISESPTSRAETQYF

d_gene: TRBD1
v_gene: TRBV5-1
j_gene: TRBJ1-4
abundance: -
CDR3nt: TGCGCCAGCAGCGCCGAGACAGGGTATAATGAAAAACTGTTTTTT
CDR3aa: CASSAETGYNEKLFF

d_gene: TRBD2
v_gene: TRBV5-1
j_gene: TRBJ2-2
abundance: few
CDR3nt: TGCGCCAGCAGCCGGGAGGGGAGTCGCGATCGCGGGGAGCTGTTTTTT
CDR3aa: CASSREGSRDRGELFF

d_gene: TRBD1
v_gene: TRBV10-3
j_gene: TRBJ1-1
abundance: -
CDR3nt: TGTGCCATCAGCGCTGACAGGGGGGCTTTCTTT
CDR3aa: CAISADRGAFF

d_gene: -
v_gene: TRBV4-1
j_gene: TRBJ1-4
abundance: few
CDR3nt: TGCGCCAGCAGCCAGGGTACAGGGACTAATGAAAAACTGTTTTTT
CDR3aa: CASSQGTGTNEKLFF

d_gene: -
v_gene: TRBV4-3
j_gene: TRBJ2-1
abundance: -
CDR3nt: TGCGCCAGCAGCCAAGCCGGGCCTCCCAGGACCAATGAGCAGTTCTTC
CDR3aa: CASSQAGPPRTNEQFF

d_gene: -
v_gene: TRBV20-1
j_gene: TRBJ1-2
abundance: many
CDR3nt: TGCAGTGCTGCCCAAAACTATGGCTACACCTTC
CDR3aa: CSAAQNYGYTF

d_gene: TRBD2
v_gene: TRBV20-1
j_gene: TRBJ2-1
abundance: many
CDR3nt: TGCAGTGCTAGAAGCGGGGACTCCTACAATGAGCAGTTCTTC
CDR3aa: CSARSGDSYNEQFF

d_gene: -
v_gene: TRBV12-3/TRBV12-4
j_gene: TRBJ1-1
abundance: -
CDR3nt: TGTGCCAGCAGTTTTCAAGGGGCGCCCACTGAAGCTTTCTTT
CDR3aa: CASSFQGAPTEAFF

d_gene: -
v_gene: TRBV3-1
j_gene: TRBJ2-5
abundance: few
CDR3nt: TGTGCCAGCAGCCGGTCGACCCGACGAGAGACCCAGTACTTC
CDR3aa: CASSRSTRRETQYF

d_gene: -
v_gene: TRBV7-3
j_gene: TRBJ2-3
abundance: few
CDR3nt: TGTGCCAGCAGCCGTACTCCAACCAGGGGTATAGGCACAGATACGCAGTATTTT
CDR3aa: CASSRTPTRGIGTDTQYF

d_gene: TRBD2
v_gene: TRBV7-2
j_gene: TRBJ2-5
abundance: few
CDR3nt: TGTGCCAGCAGTTACCGGGGGGGAGAAGAGACCCAGTACTTC
CDR3aa: CASSYRGGEETQYF

d_gene: -
v_gene: TRBV5-1
j_gene: TRBJ1-5
abundance: -
CDR3nt: TGCGCCAGCAGCCCGCAGGGCCCTGGGGGCAATCAGCCCCAGCATTTT
CDR3aa: CASSPQGPGGNQPQHF

d_gene: -
v_gene: TRBV6-5
j_gene: TRBJ1-4
abundance: few
CDR3nt: TGTGCCAGCAGTTACGCGCCAGGGTCTAATGAAAAACTGTTTTTT
CDR3aa: CASSYAPGSNEKLFF

d_gene: -
v_gene: TRBV4-2
j_gene: TRBJ2-4
abundance: many
CDR3nt: TGTGCCAGCAGCCAGGCACGGGACACCAAAAACATTCAGTACTTC
CDR3aa: CASSQARDTKNIQYF

d_gene: -
v_gene: TRBV5-1
j_gene: TRBJ1-2
abundance: few
CDR3nt: TGCGCCAGCAGCCTTCCCCGGGGCGGGGGAACTAACTATGGCTACACCTTC
CDR3aa: CASSLPRGGGTNYGYTF

d_gene: -
v_gene: TRBV25-1
j_gene: TRBJ2-3
abundance: few
CDR3nt: TGTGCCAGCAGTGAGGTACTAAGGACCACGCAGTATTTT
CDR3aa: CASSEVLRTTQYF

d_gene: -
v_gene: TRBV6-2/TRBV6-3
j_gene: TRBJ2-3
abundance: few
CDR3nt: TGTGCCAGCGGGTGGGTCCCAGATACGCAGTATTTT
CDR3aa: CASGWVPDTQYF

d_gene: -
v_gene: TRBV30
j_gene: TRBJ1-5
abundance: few
CDR3nt: TGTGCCTGGAGTCCCGACAGAGATCAGCCCCAGCATTTT
CDR3aa: CAWSPDRDQPQHF

d_gene: -
v_gene: TRBV20-1
j_gene: TRBJ1-1
abundance: few
CDR3nt: TGCAGTGCTAGACAGGTGAACACTGAAGCTTTCTTT
CDR3aa: CSARQVNTEAFF

d_gene: -
v_gene: TRBV10-3
j_gene: TRBJ2-3
abundance: few
CDR3nt: TGTGCCATCAGTGAAGGGTCCACGACAGGCACAGATACGCAGTATTTT
CDR3aa: CAISEGSTTGTDTQYF

d_gene: -
v_gene: TRBV5-1
j_gene: TRBJ1-3
abundance: few
CDR3nt: TGCGCCAGCAGCTTGGCGGGGACAACGGTTGGAAACACCATATATTTT
CDR3aa: CASSLAGTTVGNTIYF

d_gene: -
v_gene: TRBV30
j_gene: TRBJ2-5
abundance: -
CDR3nt: TGTGCCTGGAGGCGGGACAAGGAGACCCAGTACTTC
CDR3aa: CAWRRDKETQYF

d_gene: -
v_gene: TRBV10-3
j_gene: TRBJ2-3
abundance: few
CDR3nt: TGTGCCATCAGTGACCGGCTAGATACGCAGTATTTT
CDR3aa: CAISDRLDTQYF

d_gene: -
v_gene: TRBV7-2
j_gene: TRBJ1-2
abundance: -
CDR3nt: TGTGCCAGCAGCTTTCAGGGGAGAGGCTATGGCTACACCTTC
CDR3aa: CASSFQGRGYGYTF

d_gene: TRBD1
v_gene: TRBV6-6
j_gene: TRBJ2-5
abundance: -
CDR3nt: TGTGCCAGCAGTTACGGACAGGGGGGAGAGACCCAGTACTTC
CDR3aa: CASSYGQGGETQYF

d_gene: -
v_gene: TRBV24-1
j_gene: TRBJ2-3
abundance: -
CDR3nt: TGTGCCACCAGTGATTTTAGAGATACGCAGTATTTT
CDR3aa: CATSDFRDTQYF

d_gene: -
v_gene: TRBV5-4
j_gene: TRBJ1-5
abundance: few
CDR3nt: TGTGCCAGCAGCTTGGACGTCAATCAGCCCCAGCATTTT
CDR3aa: CASSLDVNQPQHF

d_gene: -
v_gene: TRBV6-5
j_gene: TRBJ1-1
abundance: many
CDR3nt: TGTGCCAGCACCGACACAGGGCCCCCCACTGAAGCTTTCTTT
CDR3aa: CASTDTGPPTEAFF

d_gene: -
v_gene: TRBV9
j_gene: TRBJ1-5
abundance: few
CDR3nt: TGTGCCAGCAGCGTGGCGCCCGATAGCAATCAGCCCCAGCATTTT
CDR3aa: CASSVAPDSNQPQHF

d_gene: -
v_gene: TRBV19
j_gene: TRBJ1-2
abundance: few
CDR3nt: TGTGCCAGTAGCCCCTCGAGCGAATTCTATGGCTACACCTTC
CDR3aa: CASSPSSEFYGYTF